What follows are 24 T cell receptor beta chains derived from one specimen sequenced in a study of molecular identifiers for immune sequencing clone quantification. TCRdb called the PCR reads again in MiXCR, with one record for every CDR3 protein. The data show 490,000 or so distinct CDR3 sequences, with about a fifth seen just once and around 0.84% held by the top ten. Material: naive CD8+ T cells from blood, with Jurkat cell RNA spiked in. Subset denoted: FACS-sorted CD8+CD4-CCR7+CD45RA+ naive T cells. The receptor source for this set is a human donor in good health. Some libraries in this study had Jurkat cell RNA spiked in.

There are a few counts of this clonotype. The chain links TRBV20-1 to TRBJ2-1; 7 nucleotides line up with TRBD2. The CDR3 is made up of 18 amino acids. Unmatched junction bases numbered 16, after V lost 1 base and J lost 4 bases. Germline lookup yields CDR1 DFQATT and CDR2 SNEGSKA (reference sequence). The CDR3 spells CSARGSVVVSSGYNEQFF. DNA of the CDR3: TGCAGTGCTAGAGGCTCGGTTGTGGTGTCTAGCGGATACAATGAGCAGTTCTTC.

The rearrangement links TRBV30 to TRBJ1-6; 10 bases are shared with TRBD1. The CDR3 sequence is 13 residues long. The germline V gene encodes CDR1 GTSNPN and CDR2 SVGIG (reference sequence). The ends lost 5 bases at V and 9 bases at J; junction bases unmatched: 4. CDR3 in DNA: TGTGCCTGGGAAGGGACAGGGGCTTCACCCCTCCACTTT. As protein: CAWEGTGASPLHF.

The chain joins TRBV5-5 to TRBJ1-4; TRBD1 agrees at 9 bases. The germline gives CDR1 SGHKS, CDR2 YYEKEE (reference sequence). CDR3 length: 14 residues. The V and J ends lost 3 bases and 4 bases, in that order; junction bases with no gene match: 1. The CDR3: CASSWTGVNEKLFF. The CDR3 region has the DNA TGTGCCAGCAGCTGGACAGGGGTTAATGAAAAACTGTTTTTT. Combining the CDR3 with reference TRBV5-5 and TRBJ1-4 gives the whole variable domain DAGVTQSPTHLIKTRGQQVTLRCSPISGHKSVSWYQQVLGQGPQFIFQYYEKEERGRGNFPDRFSARQFPNYSSELNVNALLLGDSALYLCASSWTGVNEKLFFGSGTQLSVL.

This clonotype has a count of ten or more. The chain combines TRBV3-1 with TRBJ2-7, with D possibly matching TRBD2 (6 bases). This CDR3 has 15 residues. V lost 3 bases and J 0 bases, leaving 12 bases between the germline ends. CDR1 and CDR2 from the germline V gene are LGHDT and YNNKEL (reference sequence). CDR3 sequence (DNA): TGTGCCAGCAGCCACCCGGGACTCAGCTCCTACGAGCAGTACTTC. It codes for CASSHPGLSSYEQYF.

The rearrangement joins TRBV6-7 to TRBJ2-7; no firm D call. TRBV6-7 is assigned to the ORF class and has an uncertain function. The CDR3 sequence is 14 residues long. V lost 5 bases and J 1 base, leaving 12 bases between the germline ends. CDR3 in amino acids: CASSRLDTSYEQYF. CDR3 DNA sequence: TGTGCCAGCAGTCGACTCGACACTTCCTACGAGCAGTACTTC.

The V and J genes are TRBV7-2 and TRBJ2-6; 7 positions match TRBD1. The germline V gene encodes CDR1 SGHTA and CDR2 FQGNSA. The CDR3 consists of 19 residues. After removal of 4 bases from V and 0 bases from J, the junction contained 12 bases not matched to a gene. CDR3 residues: CASSSFGTATFSGANVLTF. The CDR3 nucleotides read TGTGCCAGCAGCTCCTTCGGGACAGCGACTTTCTCTGGGGCCAACGTCCTGACTTTC.

This clonotype has just a few counts. The rearrangement joins TRBV15 to TRBJ2-1; 9 nucleotides match TRBD1. The CDR3 consists of 16 residues. Trimming removed 4 bases from V and 6 bases from J; junction bases left unmatched: 10. Germline V CDR1 and CDR2: LNHNV, YYDKDF (reference sequence). Here the CDR3 DNA reads TGTGCCACCAGCACCCGCCGGGACAGGGCGAGCAATGAGCAGTTCTTC. It specifies CATSTRRDRASNEQFF.

The chain uses TRBV3-1 and TRBJ2-1, with D possibly being TRBD2 (7 bases). The CDR3 spans 19 residues. Deletions cut 4 bases from V and 0 bases from J, with 22 bases between. The germline CDR1 and CDR2 sequences are LGHDT and YNNKEL (reference sequence). The CDR3 DNA sequence: TGTGCCAGCAGCCCAGGGGTGGCGGGAGAGGTTCACTCCTACAATGAGCAGTTCTTC. Encoded protein: CASSPGVAGEVHSYNEQFF.

Points on this clonotype: With a much larger clone just one base away, this may be a read error. The chain couples TRBV25-1 to TRBJ1-5, with a weak D call TRBD1 (5 bases). Germline assignment: CDR1 MGHDK and CDR2 SYGVNS. CDR3 length: 14 amino acids. CDR3 DNA sequence: TGTGCCAGCAGTGAATCGGAGGGGAATCAGCCCCAGAATTTT. This codes for CASSESEGNQPQNF. The full variable domain, in which reference TRBV25-1 and TRBJ1-5 provide the parts outside the CDR3, is EADIYQTPRYLVIGTGKKITLECSQTMGHDKMYWYQQDPGMELHLIHYSYGVNSTEKGDLSSESTVSRIRTEHFPLTLESARPSHTSQYLCASSESEGNQPQNFGDGTRLSIL.

This clonotype was detected a few times. The chain has TRBV5-1 and TRBJ1-1, with 8 bases fitting TRBD1. Germline CDR1 reads SGHRS; CDR2 reads YFSETQ. V shed 4 bases, J shed 0 bases, and the junction held 11 bases outside the gene matches. The CDR3 length is 17 residues. CDR3 sequence reads: CASSPGQEAYMNTEAFF. The CDR3 region has the DNA TGCGCCAGCAGCCCGGGACAGGAAGCGTACATGAACACTGAAGCTTTCTTT. Looking up the rest from reference TRBV5-1 and TRBJ1-1 gives the full variable domain: KAGVTQTPRYLIKTRGQQVTLSCSPISGHRSVSWYQQTPGQGLQFLFEYFSETQRNKGNFPGRFSGRQFSNSRSEMNVSTLELGDSALYLCASSPGQEAYMNTEAFFGQGTRLTVV.

This clonotype was found many times. The CDR3 is CASSQDLSGGQYEQYF. The CDR3 nucleotides read TGCGCCAGCAGCCAAGATCTTAGCGGGGGACAGTACGAGCAGTACTTC. The chain joins TRBV4-1 to TRBJ2-7; TRBD2 aligns across 9 bases. The CDR3 length is 16 residues. The V gene end was trimmed by 0 bases and the J gene end by 4 bases; junction bases not matched to a gene: 7. In germline, CDR1 is MGHRA, CDR2 YSYEKL.

J is TRBJ2-2 and V is TRBV27, with 9 nucleotides matching TRBD2. Germline-derived CDR1 and CDR2 are MNHEY and SMNVEV (reference sequence). CDR3 size: 18 residues. The V gene end was trimmed by 10 bases and the J gene end by 1 base; junction bases not matched to a gene: 16. CDR3 loop: CAINPRREGPENTGELFF. The CDR3 DNA reads TGTGCCATCAACCCACGGCGGGAGGGCCCAGAGAACACCGGGGAGCTGTTTTTT.

The genes are TRBV7-6 and TRBJ2-1, with D possibly being TRBD1 (5 bases). This CDR3 comprises 14 residues. From germline, CDR1 is SGHVS and CDR2 FNYEAQ. V lost 2 bases and J lost 5, with 10 bases in between. Written as DNA, the CDR3 is TGTGCCAGCAGCTTAATGGGGCTAGACAATGAGCAGTTCTTC. Its protein product is CASSLMGLDNEQFF.

This clonotype was counted ten times or more. This sequence joins TRBV20-1 and TRBJ2-7, with D uncertain. CDR1 and CDR2 from the germline V gene are DFQATT and SNEGSKA (reference sequence). The CDR3 spans 12 residues. Trimming took 3 bases from V and 4 from J, leaving 10 bases between them. The DNA of the CDR3 is TGCAGTGCTAGCCCCATGGGGTACGAGCAGTACTTC. It encodes CSASPMGYEQYF.

This clonotype was counted many times. V is TRBV4-3 and J is TRBJ1-1; no firm D call. The CDR3 consists of 14 residues. Trimming shortened V by 6 bases and J by 3 bases, and 14 bases separated the two germline ends. Germline V gene sequence: CDR1 LGHNA, CDR2 YSLEER. The CDR3 region has the DNA TGCGCCAGCAGGAGTGGTTCGGCGGACACTGAAGCTTTCTTT. This codes for CASRSGSADTEAFF.

This clonotype came up many times. The chain carries TRBV19 and TRBJ2-7, with unresolved D. The CDR3 has 16 residues. The ends were cut back, 3 bases at V and 3 bases at J, with 18 bases in the middle. Germline CDR1 LNHDA, CDR2 SQIVND (reference sequence). The CDR3 bases are TGTGCCAGTAGTATGTCGCCGGGCCGGATAGACTACGAGCAGTACTTC. Protein: CASSMSPGRIDYEQYF. Based on the CDR3 plus reference TRBV19 and TRBJ2-7, the full variable domain is DGGITQSPKYLFRKEGQNVTLSCEQNLNHDAMYWYRQDPGQGLRLIYYSQIVNDFQKGDIAEGYSVSREKKESFPLTVTSAQKNPTAFYLCASSMSPGRIDYEQYFGPGTRLTVT.

The gene calls are TRBV25-1 and TRBJ1-1; D is undetermined. The length of the CDR3 is 12 residues. Germline V gene data show CDR1 as MGHDK and CDR2 as SYGVNS. Trimming cost V 5 bases and J 6 bases, with 10 bases left between them. CDR3 nucleotide sequence: TGTGCCAGCAGTTACCCGGGCGCTGAAGCTTTCTTT. Amino acid sequence: CASSYPGAEAFF.

This clonotype was counted only a few times. The gene calls are TRBV5-1 and TRBJ1-4, with 9 nucleotides matching TRBD1. The CDR3 runs 15 residues. The J segment lost 1 base and the V segment lost 4 bases, leaving 2 bases of the junction unmatched. Germline V CDR1 and CDR2: SGHRS, YFSETQ. CDR3 sequence (DNA): TGCGCCAGCAGCAGACAGGGGGGAACTAATGAAAAACTGTTTTTT. It is translated as CASSRQGGTNEKLFF.

This clonotype has a count of ten or more. J is TRBJ2-3 and V is TRBV4-1; no clear D. This CDR3 contains 15 residues. V dropped 1 base and J dropped 1 base, with 9 bases sitting between them. Germline CDR1 reads MGHRA; CDR2 reads YSYEKL. The CDR3 reads CASSQGMSGTDTQYF. CDR3 sequence (DNA): TGCGCCAGCAGCCAAGGGATGAGCGGCACAGATACGCAGTATTTT.

The table lists this clonotype with a few counts. This chain joins TRBV21-1 and TRBJ1-1; no DNA check was done on the table's D call, TRBD1. TRBV21-1 is termed a pseudogene. This CDR3 is 12 amino acids long. The CDR3 DNA is TGTGCCAGCAGCTTTCGATCCGGGGGGGCTTTCTTT. This sequence encodes CASSFRSGGAFF.

The table lists this clonotype with a few counts. The chain recombines TRBV20-1 with TRBJ2-7; D may be TRBD2 (6 bases). CDR3 length: 15 residues. The V gene lost 0 bases and the J gene lost 0 bases, with 12 bases spanning the gap. From germline, CDR1 is DFQATT and CDR2 SNEGSKA (reference sequence). The CDR3 is CSARDLAGTSYEQYF. DNA for the CDR3: TGCAGTGCTAGAGATCTGGCGGGGACCTCCTACGAGCAGTACTTC.

This clonotype was observed many times. The rearrangement uses TRBV7-3 and TRBJ2-3; 8 nucleotides line up with TRBD2. The CDR3 contains 16 residues. Germline CDR1 and CDR2: SGHTA and FQGTGA. The ends lost 2 bases at V and 1 base at J; junction bases unmatched: 5. CDR3 region: CASSLLLAVGTDTQYF. As DNA, the CDR3 is TGTGCCAGCAGCTTATTACTAGCGGTGGGCACAGATACGCAGTATTTT.

In this sample, this clonotype turned up a few times. The J gene is TRBJ2-2, the V gene TRBV27; 8 bases line up with TRBD2. Germline CDR1 is MNHEY and CDR2 is SMNVEV (reference sequence). With 5 bases clipped from V and 1 base from J, the junction kept 6 bases outside the gene matches. The CDR3 totals 16 residues. In DNA form, the CDR3 reads TGTGCCAGCAGTCCCACGGGACTAGAGAACACCGGGGAGCTGTTTTTT. Protein product: CASSPTGLENTGELFF.

As regards this clonotype: Just one base apart from a much larger clone, this may be a read error. V is TRBV6-2 or TRBV6-3 and J is TRBJ2-7; no clear D. The CDR3 sequence is 14 residues long. The germline gives CDR1 MNHEY, CDR2 SVGEGT. CDR3 nucleotides: TGTGCCACCAGTTACTCGGCAGCTAGCTACGAGCAGTACTTC. This translates into CATSYSAASYEQYF.